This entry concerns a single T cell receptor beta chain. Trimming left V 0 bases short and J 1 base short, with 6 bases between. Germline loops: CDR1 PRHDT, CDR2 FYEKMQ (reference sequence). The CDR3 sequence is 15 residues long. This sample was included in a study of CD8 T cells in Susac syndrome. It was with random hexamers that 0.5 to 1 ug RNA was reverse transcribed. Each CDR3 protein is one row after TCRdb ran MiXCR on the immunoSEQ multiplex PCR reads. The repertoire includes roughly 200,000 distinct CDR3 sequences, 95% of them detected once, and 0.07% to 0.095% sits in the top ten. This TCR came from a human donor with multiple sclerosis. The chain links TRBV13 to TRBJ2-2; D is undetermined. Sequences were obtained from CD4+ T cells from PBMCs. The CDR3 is CASSLGPENTGELFF. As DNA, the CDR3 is TGTGCCAGCAGCTTAGGCCCCGAGAACACCGGGGAGCTGTTTTTT.